One sample yielded the 12 T cell receptor beta chains listed below, sequenced in a study of blood T cell repertoires in COVID-19. Assay used: immunoSEQ multiplex PCR; TCRdb lists only in-frame clones, some missing. The repertoire has roughly 280,000 clones, around 88% of them found once; the top ten carry roughly 1.8%. Sequenced: peripheral blood. These receptors originate from a man between 25 and 39 years old with active or convalescent COVID-19.

V and J are TRBV19 and TRBJ2-2; no reliable D call. The V end was cut by 8 bases, the J end by 4 bases, with 20 bases between. Germline V gives CDR1 LNHDA, CDR2 SQIVND (reference sequence). There are 16 residues in the CDR3. The chain's CDR3 is CASLQASDRSTGELFF. The CDR3 region has the DNA TGTGCCAGTCTGCAAGCGAGTGACCGGAGCACCGGGGAGCTGTTTTTT.

The V call is TRBV19, the J call TRBJ1-1; 8 positions match TRBD1. The CDR3 length is 16 residues. V trimming: 1 base; J trimming: 4 bases; junction bases outside the gene matches: 8. Germline V CDR1 and CDR2: LNHDA, SQIVND (reference sequence). CDR3 coding DNA: TGTGCCAGTAGTATAGGTCAGGGGGCCGTATTCACTGAAGCTTTCTTT. Its translation is CASSIGQGAVFTEAFF. The complete variable domain, with remaining parts taken from reference TRBV19 and TRBJ1-1, reads DGGITQSPKYLFRKEGQNVTLSCEQNLNHDAMYWYRQDPGQGLRLIYYSQIVNDFQKGDIAEGYSVSREKKESFPLTVTSAQKNPTAFYLCASSIGQGAVFTEAFFGQGTRLTVV.

This chain links TRBV12-5 with TRBJ2-6; no clear D. This CDR3 has 13 amino acids. CDR1 LGHNT and CDR2 FRNRAP come from the germline V gene. The germline V and J ends were trimmed by 5 bases and 4 bases, with 6 bases remaining between them. In DNA form, the CDR3 reads TGTGCTAGTGGTGCGGCGGGGGCCAACGTCCTGACTTTC. The encoded protein is CASGAAGANVLTF. Supplemented by reference TRBV12-5 and TRBJ2-6, the full variable domain reads DARVTQTPRHKVTEMGQEVTMRCQPILGHNTVFWYRQTMMQGLELLAYFRNRAPLDDSGMPKDRFSAEMPDATLATLKIQPSEPRDSAVYFCASGAAGANVLTFGAGSRLTVL.

This chain connects TRBV5-1 to TRBJ2-2; TRBD1 aligns across 8 bases. The germline gives CDR1 SGHRS, CDR2 YFSETQ. The CDR3 totals 17 residues. J lost 5 bases, V lost 4 bases, and 13 bases had no gene match. This CDR3 reads CASSRNSAGGRTGELFF. The DNA for the CDR3 is TGCGCCAGCAGCAGAAACTCGGCAGGGGGCCGGACCGGGGAGCTGTTTTTT. The full variable domain, in which reference TRBV5-1 and TRBJ2-2 provide the parts outside the CDR3, is KAGVTQTPRYLIKTRGQQVTLSCSPISGHRSVSWYQQTPGQGLQFLFEYFSETQRNKGNFPGRFSGRQFSNSRSEMNVSTLELGDSALYLCASSRNSAGGRTGELFFGEGSRLTVL.

The genes are TRBV11-3 and TRBJ1-4; TRBD1 might be the D (6 bases). The germline V gene encodes CDR1 SGHNT and CDR2 YENEEA. With 1 base removed from V and 2 bases from J, the gap between germline ends came to 20 bases. The CDR3 length is 19 residues. The CDR3 nucleotides are TGTGCCAGCAGCTTAGGCCCACAGGGCCCGGAAAAGACTAATGAAAAACTGTTTTTT. Translated: CASSLGPQGPEKTNEKLFF.

The chain carries TRBV2 and TRBJ1-1; 7 positions agree with TRBD1. The CDR3 length is 17 residues. The germline V gene has CDR1 SNHLY and CDR2 FYNNEI. V dropped 7 bases and J dropped 0; count of bases not matched to a gene: 14. The CDR3 region is CASMLHRGGVMNTEAFF. CDR3 nucleotides: TGTGCCAGCATGTTACACAGGGGAGGTGTTATGAACACTGAAGCTTTCTTT.

The CDR3 nucleotides read TGCGCCAGCAGATTCGACACAGGCGAGCAGTACTTC. Its translation: CASRFDTGEQYF. V usage is TRBV5-1 and J usage is TRBJ2-7; D is possibly TRBD1 (5 bases). The CDR3 consists of 12 residues. V gave up 5 bases and J gave up 6 bases, with 12 bases separating them. From germline, CDR1 is SGHRS and CDR2 YFSETQ.

The J gene is TRBJ1-5, the V gene TRBV19, with 10 bases that match TRBD1. The CDR3 spans 12 residues. CDR1 is LNHDA and CDR2 is SQIVND in the germline V gene (reference sequence). Trimming at V came to 8 bases and at J to 5 bases, leaving 0 bases not matched to a gene. CDR3 sequence reads: CASGTGDQPQHF. CDR3 DNA sequence: TGTGCCAGTGGGACAGGGGATCAGCCCCAGCATTTT.

The chain has TRBV19 and TRBJ1-1; TRBD1 matches at 7 bases. The ends lost 0 bases at V and 8 bases at J; junction bases unmatched: 9. The CDR3 length is 15 residues. The V gene's germline CDR1 is LNHDA and CDR2 SQIVND (reference sequence). CDR3 coding DNA: TGTGCCAGTAGTATAGATGGCAGGGGGTTTAAGGAAGCTTTCTTT. Translated: CASSIDGRGFKEAFF.

This chain joins TRBV5-6 and TRBJ2-3; the D gene is possibly TRBD1 (5 bases). This CDR3 has 15 amino acids. Between the trimmed V and J ends, which lost 4 bases and 4 bases, there was a span of 16 bases. Germline CDR1 SGHDT, CDR2 YYEEEE. In nucleotides, the CDR3 is TGTGCCAGCAGCATTCCGGGCCCAGGGCCAGATACGCAGTATTTT. This translates into CASSIPGPGPDTQYF.

The chain has TRBV7-2 and TRBJ1-1; possible D gene TRBD1, 6 bases. V lost 1 base to trimming and J lost 6 bases, with 12 bases between them. Germline CDR1 SGHTA, CDR2 FQGNSA. The CDR3 sequence is 14 residues long. The CDR3 DNA follows: TGTGCCAGCAGCTTAGTGGGGGCGCGTGCTGAAGCTTTCTTT. Translation: CASSLVGARAEAFF.

V is TRBV5-5 and J is TRBJ2-3, with D unresolved. This CDR3 is built from 15 residues. Germline CDR1 reads SGHKS; CDR2 reads YYEKEE (reference sequence). Trimming pared 4 bases from V and 0 bases from J, leaving 12 bases between. The CDR3 sequence: CASSPPQTSTDTQYF. CDR3 nucleotide sequence: TGTGCCAGCAGCCCCCCCCAGACTAGCACAGATACGCAGTATTTT.